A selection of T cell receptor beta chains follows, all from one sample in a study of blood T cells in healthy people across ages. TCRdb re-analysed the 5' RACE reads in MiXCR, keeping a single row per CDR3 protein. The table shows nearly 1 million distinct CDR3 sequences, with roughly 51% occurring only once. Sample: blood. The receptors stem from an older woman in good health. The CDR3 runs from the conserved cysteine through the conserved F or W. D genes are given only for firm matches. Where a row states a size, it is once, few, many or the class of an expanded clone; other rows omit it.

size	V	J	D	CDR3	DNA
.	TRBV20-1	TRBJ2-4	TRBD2	CSARGAAGVLDIQYF	TGCAGTGCTAGAGGGGCAGCGGGAGTTTTGGACATTCAGTACTTC
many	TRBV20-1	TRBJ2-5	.	CSARGPGHSAQYF	TGCAGTGCTAGGGGGCCGGGACATAGTGCCCAGTACTTC
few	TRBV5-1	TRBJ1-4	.	CASSFGDLNEKLFF	TGCGCCAGCAGCTTTGGGGACCTTAATGAAAAACTGTTTTTT
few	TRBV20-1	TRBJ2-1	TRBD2	CSAEKPSHGGYNEQFF	TGCAGTGCTGAAAAGCCATCCCACGGGGGGTACAATGAGCAGTTCTTC
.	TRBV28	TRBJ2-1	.	CASRSTYSSYNEQFF	TGTGCCAGCAGATCTACGTATAGCTCCTACAATGAGCAGTTCTTC
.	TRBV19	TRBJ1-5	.	CASSISGSQPQHF	TGTGCCAGTAGTATATCCGGTTCTCAGCCCCAGCATTTT
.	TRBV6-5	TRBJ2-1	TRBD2	CASSWASRGLAGENEQFF	TGTGCCAGCAGTTGGGCGTCCCGCGGACTAGCGGGAGAGAATGAGCAGTTCTTC
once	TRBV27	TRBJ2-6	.	CASSFVGGANVLTF	TGTGCCAGCAGTTTCGTAGGTGGGGCCAACGTCCTGACTTTC
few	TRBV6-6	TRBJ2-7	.	CASSRLLKASYEQYF	TGTGCCAGCAGTAGACTCCTTAAGGCAAGCTACGAGCAGTACTTC
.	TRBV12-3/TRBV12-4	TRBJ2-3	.	CASRSTAGTQYF	TGTGCCAGCAGGAGTACCGCAGGTACGCAGTATTTT
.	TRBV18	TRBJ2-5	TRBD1	CASSPPTGEETQYF	TGTGCCAGCTCACCACCAACAGGGGAGGAGACCCAGTACTTC
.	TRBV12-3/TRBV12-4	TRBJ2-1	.	CASRRRADSYNEQFF	TGTGCCAGCAGGCGGAGGGCGGACTCCTACAATGAGCAGTTCTTC
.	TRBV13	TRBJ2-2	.	CASSSLPGELFF	TGTGCCAGCAGCTCACTCCCCGGGGAGCTGTTTTTT
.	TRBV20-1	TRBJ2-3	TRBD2	CSAPATSGSADTQYF	TGCAGTGCTCCAGCGACTAGCGGGAGCGCAGATACGCAGTATTTT
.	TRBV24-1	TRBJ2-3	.	CATGRWDTQYF	TGTGCCACCGGAAGGTGGGATACGCAGTATTTT
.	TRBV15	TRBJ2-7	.	CATSTDSSYEQYF	TGTGCCACCAGTACGGACAGTTCCTACGAGCAGTACTTC